Listed below are T cell receptor beta chains from one sample, sequenced in a study of human T cells and chemical hapten exposure. TCRdb re-derived calls from the RACE reads in MiXCR, one entry per CDR3 protein. Of about 93,000 distinct CDR3 sequences detected, approximately 9% appear once; the ten largest clones hold just over 2.5%. The sample consisted of whole blood, taken in connection with sensitization to the hapten diphenylcyclopropenone (DPC). The origin of the receptors is a man aged 40-50 years with alopecia areata. Some clones in this sample may be carry-over from other donors' samples. The CDR3 runs from the conserved cysteine through the conserved F or W. A D gene is named only where the DNA matches it firmly. Not all rows give a size; the values are once, few, many and, for expanded clones, a class.

abundance | j_gene | v_gene | d_gene | CDR3aa | CDR3nt
many | TRBJ2-1 | TRBV7-2 | - | CASSPPGLNSYNEQFF | TGTGCCAGCAGCCCCCCTGGTCTTAACTCCTACAATGAGCAGTTCTTC
few | TRBJ2-1 | TRBV27 | - | CASRYGANEQFF | TGTGCCAGCAGGTACGGGGCCAATGAGCAGTTCTTC
many | TRBJ1-2 | TRBV29-1 | TRBD1 | CSVEAEDRAGGYTF | TGCAGCGTTGAAGCCGAAGACAGGGCTGGCGGCTACACCTTC
- | TRBJ1-1 | TRBV20-1 | - | CSARDGAANTEAFF | TGCAGTGCTAGAGATGGGGCAGCGAACACTGAAGCTTTCTTT
- | TRBJ2-3 | TRBV5-1 | TRBD2 | CASSNTLATTDTQYF | TGCGCCAGCAGCAATACACTAGCGACTACAGATACGCAGTATTTT
many | TRBJ1-4 | TRBV5-1 | - | CASSFRGTTNEKLFF | TGCGCCAGCAGCTTTAGGGGGACAACTAATGAAAAACTGTTTTTT
- | TRBJ2-2 | TRBV2 | TRBD1 | CASSTGTGAFWGNTGELFF | TGTGCCAGCAGTACCGGGACAGGGGCATTTTGGGGGAACACCGGGGAGCTGTTTTTT
many | TRBJ2-1 | TRBV28 | TRBD1 | CASSQTGGPGNEQFF | TGTGCCAGCAGCCAGACAGGGGGCCCTGGCAATGAGCAGTTCTTC
few | TRBJ1-4 | TRBV29-1 | - | CSVEDRGEKLFF | TGCAGCGTTGAAGACAGGGGAGAAAAACTGTTTTTT
few | TRBJ1-1 | TRBV6-2/TRBV6-3 | - | CASRAAHGGTEAFF | TGTGCCAGCAGGGCGGCTCACGGTGGCACTGAAGCTTTCTTT
- | TRBJ2-6 | TRBV27 | - | CASTGGTRRGGANVLTF | TGTGCCAGCACCGGCGGAACACGGCGAGGCGGGGCCAACGTCCTGACTTTC
- | TRBJ2-1 | TRBV7-2 | TRBD2 | CASREKGLAGYNEQFF | TGTGCCAGCAGGGAGAAGGGACTAGCGGGATACAATGAGCAGTTCTTT
- | TRBJ1-3 | TRBV25-1 | - | CASSPVSAGNTIYF | TGTGCCAGCAGCCCGGTATCAGCTGGAAACACCATATATTTT
many | TRBJ2-1 | TRBV10-3 | - | CAISEAYYNEQFF | TGTGCCATCAGTGAGGCCTACTACAATGAGCAGTTCTTC
few | TRBJ2-7 | TRBV5-1 | - | CASRPKRGRKTAYEQYF | TGCGCCAGCAGACCTAAACGGGGGCGGAAAACAGCCTACGAGCAGTACTTC
- | TRBJ2-1 | TRBV6-1 | - | CASSEHRDNYNEQFF | TGTGCCAGCAGTGAACACCGGGACAACTACAATGAGCAGTTCTTC